This T cell receptor (beta chain) was profiled in a study of PD-L1 blockade in urothelial cancer (dated by TCRdb to 2017 to 2019). In terms of the full investigation: All patients started therapy in about 2014 and received atezolizumab 1,200 mg intravenously every 3 weeks. Under ten patients achieved durable clinical benefit and some 21 did not. In the same patients, pretreatment tumors underwent whole exome sequencing and RNA sequencing in addition to TCR sequencing. Blood samples were analyzed 3 weeks after the start of treatment (second dose) and 6 weeks after the start of treatment. Pretreatment tumor samples, along with matched peripheral blood serially collected before and after atezolizumab treatment, were subjected to TCR sequencing. An exploratory multi-omic analysis was conducted of the somatic, immune and clinical correlates of response to PD-L1 blockade with atezolizumab in urothelial cancer. About nine tenths of the roughly 29 patients were males with bladder-origin urothelial cancer, and about 65% of the 29 reported a prior smoking history. Progression-free survival longer than 6 months counted as durable clinical benefit, and TCR features were additionally tested against both progression-free and overall survival. Twenty-nine patients had pretreatment blood TCR-seq, about 24 had at least one posttreatment blood collection, and about 24 had tumor TCR-seq. Blood samples gave median yields of roughly 150,000 T cells and 82,636 unique TCRs, along with a median clonality of around 0.08. Patients had an ECOG performance status of 0 or 1 and had received between 0 and 3 prior chemotherapy regimens. Study-level results and caveats: At 3 weeks after the start of treatment, tumor-associated TCR clones in peripheral blood had expanded more in patients with durable benefit (n of about 20, p = 0.022). Because the sample size was small (n ≈ 31) and many exploratory analyses were performed, the results are intended to be hypothesis-generating. A pretreatment peripheral blood TCR clonality below the median was linked to improved progression-free and overall survival.

Turning to this clone: Its antigen has not been determined. The input lacks base qualities; no much larger clone sits a single base away.

The cohort comprised nearly 30 patients with locally advanced or metastatic urothelial carcinoma treated at Memorial Sloan Kettering on a trial protocol. Peripheral blood mononuclear cells were collected pretreatment and during treatment, with between 1 and 8 total time points per patient. The Qiagen DNeasy Blood extraction kit was used to purify genomic DNA from total PBMCs and tumor samples. PBMCs were collected pretreatment and during treatment, and were isolated and stored as previously described. Based on the germline V gene, the CDR1 and CDR2 sequences are SGHRS and YFSETQ. Spanning cysteine to phenylalanine, the CDR3 consists of 16 amino acids. Only CDR3 DNA remains: 48 bases, in frame from the first base. At the junction V is shortened by 0 bases and J by 3 bases; bases outside the gene matches: 9. To estimate absolute template abundance from read counts, synthetic TCR analog templates were spiked into each PCR. The immunoSEQ assay was used to amplify TCRbeta CDR3 regions from genomic DNA with bias-controlled V and J gene primers. Rearranged TCRbeta segments were sequenced at approximately 20X coverage. The study's own analysis went as follows. Clustering was used to correct sequencing errors, and CDR3s were annotated against IMGT to assign V, D and J genes. Downstream analyses used only productive TCRbeta rearrangements and left out out-of-frame or stop-codon sequences. Clonality was calculated as one minus the Shannon entropy normalized by the log of the number of unique productive sequences. Fisher's exact test with Benjamini-Hochberg correction, at a threshold of adjusted p below 0.01, was used to find clones that differed between time points or between blood and tumor. TCRdb obtained this table from immuneACCESS and retained in-frame rearrangements with V and J assigned. These tables miss some clones; where compared with another copy, unresolved V genes account for less than half of the shortfall, and the remainder is unexplained. V and J calls and clone size follow that table, whereas D and trimming were derived from the DNA. This sample gives around 45,000 clones in total; about 91% of them show up just once. In total, the top ten clones hold 3.9% of the sample.

The chain employs TRBV5-1 and TRBJ2-7, with 7 bases aligning to TRBD1. The source was PBMCs, collected around atezolizumab (anti-PD-L1) treatment. This sequence was found in an elderly man with urothelial cancer. The DNA sequence reads TGCGCCAGCAGCTTGGCCAAATTCGGGACAGACTACGAGCAGTACTTC. It translates as CASSLAKFGTDYEQYF.